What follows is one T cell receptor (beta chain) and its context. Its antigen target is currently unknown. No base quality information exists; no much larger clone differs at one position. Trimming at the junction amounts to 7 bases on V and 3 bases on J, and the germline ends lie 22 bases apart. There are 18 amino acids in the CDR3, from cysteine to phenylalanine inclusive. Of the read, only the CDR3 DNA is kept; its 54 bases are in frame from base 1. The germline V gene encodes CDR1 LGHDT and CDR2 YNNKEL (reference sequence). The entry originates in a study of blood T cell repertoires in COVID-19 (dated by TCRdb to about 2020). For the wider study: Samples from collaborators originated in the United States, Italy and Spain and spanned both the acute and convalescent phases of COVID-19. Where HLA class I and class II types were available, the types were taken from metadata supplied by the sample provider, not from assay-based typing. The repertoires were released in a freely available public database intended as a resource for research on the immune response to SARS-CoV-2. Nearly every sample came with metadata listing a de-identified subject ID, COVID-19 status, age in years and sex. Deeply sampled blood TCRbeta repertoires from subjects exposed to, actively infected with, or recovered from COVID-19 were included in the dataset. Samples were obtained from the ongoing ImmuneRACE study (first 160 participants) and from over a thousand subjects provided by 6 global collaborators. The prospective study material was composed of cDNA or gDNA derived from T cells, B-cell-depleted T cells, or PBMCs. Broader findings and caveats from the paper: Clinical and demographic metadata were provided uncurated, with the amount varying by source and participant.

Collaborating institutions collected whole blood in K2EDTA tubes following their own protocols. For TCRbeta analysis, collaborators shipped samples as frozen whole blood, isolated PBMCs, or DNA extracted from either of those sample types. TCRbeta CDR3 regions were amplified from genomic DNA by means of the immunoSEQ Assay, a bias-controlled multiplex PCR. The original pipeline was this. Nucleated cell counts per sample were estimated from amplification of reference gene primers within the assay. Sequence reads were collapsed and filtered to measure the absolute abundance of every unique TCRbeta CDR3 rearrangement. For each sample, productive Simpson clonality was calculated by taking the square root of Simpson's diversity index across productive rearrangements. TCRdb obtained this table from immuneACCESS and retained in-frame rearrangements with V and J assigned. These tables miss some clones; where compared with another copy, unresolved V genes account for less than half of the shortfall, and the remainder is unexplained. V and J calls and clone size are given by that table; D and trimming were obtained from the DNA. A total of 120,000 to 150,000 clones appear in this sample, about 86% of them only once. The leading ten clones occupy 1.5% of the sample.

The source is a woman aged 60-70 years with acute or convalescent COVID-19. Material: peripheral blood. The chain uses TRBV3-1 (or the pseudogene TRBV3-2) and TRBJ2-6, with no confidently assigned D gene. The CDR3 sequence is CASTTTSLYSRGANVLTF. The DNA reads TGTGCCAGCACCACCACGTCTCTCTACTCTCGTGGGGCCAACGTCCTGACTTTC.